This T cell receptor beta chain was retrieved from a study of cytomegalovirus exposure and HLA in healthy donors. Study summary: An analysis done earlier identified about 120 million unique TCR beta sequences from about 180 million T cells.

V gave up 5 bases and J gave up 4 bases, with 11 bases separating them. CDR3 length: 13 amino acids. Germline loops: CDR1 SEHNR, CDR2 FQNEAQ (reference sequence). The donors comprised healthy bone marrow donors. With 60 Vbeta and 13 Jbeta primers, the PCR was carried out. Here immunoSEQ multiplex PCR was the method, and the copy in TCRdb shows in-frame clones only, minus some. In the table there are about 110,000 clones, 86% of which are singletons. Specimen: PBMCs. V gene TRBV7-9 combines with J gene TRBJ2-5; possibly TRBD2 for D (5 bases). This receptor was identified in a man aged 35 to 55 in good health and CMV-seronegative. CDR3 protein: CASSRLIRETQYF. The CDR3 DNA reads TGTGCCAGCAGCCGACTAATAAGAGAGACCCAGTACTTC. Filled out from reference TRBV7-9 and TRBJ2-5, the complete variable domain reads DTGVSQNPRHKITKRGQNVTFRCDPISEHNRLYWYRQTLGQGPEFLTYFQNEAQLEKSRLLSDRFSAERPKGSFSTLEIQRTEQGDSAMYLCASSRLIRETQYFGPGTRLLVL.